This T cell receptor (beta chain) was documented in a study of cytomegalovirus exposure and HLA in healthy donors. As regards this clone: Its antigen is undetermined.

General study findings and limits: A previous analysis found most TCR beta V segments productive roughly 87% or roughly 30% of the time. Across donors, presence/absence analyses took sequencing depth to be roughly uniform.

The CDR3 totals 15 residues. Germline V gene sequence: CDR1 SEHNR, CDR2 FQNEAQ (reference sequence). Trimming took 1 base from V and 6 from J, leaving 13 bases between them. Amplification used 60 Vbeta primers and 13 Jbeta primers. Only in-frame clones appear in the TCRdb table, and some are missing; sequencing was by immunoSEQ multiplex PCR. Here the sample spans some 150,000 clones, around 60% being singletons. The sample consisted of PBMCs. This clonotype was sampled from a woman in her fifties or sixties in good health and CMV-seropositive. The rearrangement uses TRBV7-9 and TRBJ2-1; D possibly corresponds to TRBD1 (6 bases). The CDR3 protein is CASSLVQGKGNEQFF. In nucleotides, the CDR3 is TGTGCCAGCAGCTTAGTTCAGGGGAAGGGCAATGAGCAGTTCTTC.